This is a list of T cell receptor beta chains from one sample in a study of control samples from healthy donors and cancer patients. Clones were sequenced by immunoSEQ multiplex PCR, and TCRdb holds only the in-frame ones, with some missing. The sample includes roughly 100,000 clones, 80% to 95% of them seen just once. The sequencing sample was made of blood. These receptors were collected from a human donor in good health. The donor label of this sample is uncertain. CDR3s include the opening cysteine and the closing phenylalanine or tryptophan.

TRBV12-5 | CASGLVGGPRRNTIYF
TRBV11-2 | CASSQGEGMNTEAFF
TRBV10-2 | CASGDGYEQYF
TRBV28 | CASSLTGGNSYGYTF
TRBV2 | CATSGALSNEKLFF
TRBV7-2 | CASSLAPGARETQYF
TRBV5-6 | CASRGMPGANVLTF
TRBV6-5 | CASSYSKPIFYGYTF
TRBV4-1 | CASSQDRAGTTDTQYF
TRBV6-5 | CASMAANTGELFF
TRBV19 | CASSPRQDSSGANVLTF
TRBV5-1 | CASRSGSMNTEAFF
TRBV9 | CASSVVDGSPQETQYF
TRBV4-3 | CASSQDKGRRNEKLFF
TRBV6-2/TRBV6-3 | CASSKDRGRETQYF
TRBV25-1 | CASSERGGADLTF
TRBV19 | CASRKEFGGYTF
TRBV27 | CASSLAGGLQETQYF
TRBV2 | CASSGQPGADTQYF
TRBV30 | CAWSLLDRRDPDGYTF
TRBV4-1 | CASSQEGQGPQPQHF
TRBV15 | CATSREVGQGVSGNTIYF
TRBV28 | CASLLAGGKETQYF
TRBV11-1 | CASSLDPSGYQETQYF
TRBV5-1 | CASSLDTGQIYGYTF
TRBV4-1 | CASSQETTGGIRGANVLTF
TRBV2 | CASIGSVLETQYF
TRBV11-3 | CASSLRPGTSDEQYF